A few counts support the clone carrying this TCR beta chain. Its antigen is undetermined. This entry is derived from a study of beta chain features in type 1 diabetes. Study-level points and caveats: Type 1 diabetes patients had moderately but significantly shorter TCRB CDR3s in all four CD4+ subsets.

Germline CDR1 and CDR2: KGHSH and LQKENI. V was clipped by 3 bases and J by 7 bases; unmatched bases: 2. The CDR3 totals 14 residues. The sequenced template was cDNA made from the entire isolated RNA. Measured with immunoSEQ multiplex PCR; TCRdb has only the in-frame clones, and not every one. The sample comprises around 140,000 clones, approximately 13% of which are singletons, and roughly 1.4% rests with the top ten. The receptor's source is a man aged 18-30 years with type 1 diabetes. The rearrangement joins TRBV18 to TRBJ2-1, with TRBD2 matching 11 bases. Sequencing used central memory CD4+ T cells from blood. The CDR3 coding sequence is TGTGCCAGCTCACCTAGCGGGGGGGCGAATGAGCAGTTCTTC. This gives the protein CASSPSGGANEQFF.